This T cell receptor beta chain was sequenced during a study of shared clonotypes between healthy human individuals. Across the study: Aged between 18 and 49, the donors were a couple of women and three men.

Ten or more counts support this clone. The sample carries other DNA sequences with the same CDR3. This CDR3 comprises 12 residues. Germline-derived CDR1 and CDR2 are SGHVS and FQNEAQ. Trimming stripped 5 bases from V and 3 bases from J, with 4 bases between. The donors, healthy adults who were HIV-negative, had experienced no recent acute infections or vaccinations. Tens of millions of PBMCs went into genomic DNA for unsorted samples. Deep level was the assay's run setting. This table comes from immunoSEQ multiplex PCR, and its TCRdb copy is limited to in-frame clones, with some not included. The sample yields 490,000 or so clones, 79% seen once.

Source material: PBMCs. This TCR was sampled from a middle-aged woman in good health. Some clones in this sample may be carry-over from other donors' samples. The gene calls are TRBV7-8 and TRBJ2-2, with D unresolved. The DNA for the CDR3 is TGTGCCAGCAGCACCCACACCGGGGAGCTGTTTTTT. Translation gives CASSTHTGELFF.